This TCR beta chain stems from a study of T-cell reconstitution after alpha-beta-depleted transplantation in children. Study observations and caveats: After transplant, at about two months, alpha-beta T cells were reportedly derived from several hundred expanded graft clones. T-cell counts and diversity at one year following transplant were attributed mainly to newly produced T cells. Recipient T cells and thymic progenitors that survived were the source of the high TCRbeta diversity seen at day 60 in some patients.

Unique molecular identifiers were incorporated into the prepared TCRbeta library. One entry per CDR3 protein, called by TCRdb with MiXCR from the PCR reads. The sample has roughly 300,000 distinct CDR3 sequences, approximately 10% seen once. A remark on this clonotype: What it recognizes is unknown. This may be a read error: a much more frequent sequence differs by one nucleotide.

CDR3 size: 19 residues. Sequenced material: peripheral blood, taken 180 days after TCRalphabeta/CD19-depleted stem cell transplant. The receptor's source is a male patient under 10 years old who had a stem cell transplant for chronic granulomatous disease, so the T cells may come from the graft donor. This rearrangement joins TRBV12-3 or TRBV12-4 to TRBJ2-7; TRBD2 matches at 14 bases. This CDR3 is CASCLGPGLAGETAYEQYF. The CDR3 DNA sequence: TGTGCCAGCTGTTTAGGCCCGGGACTAGCGGGAGAAACAGCCTACGAGCAGTACTTC.